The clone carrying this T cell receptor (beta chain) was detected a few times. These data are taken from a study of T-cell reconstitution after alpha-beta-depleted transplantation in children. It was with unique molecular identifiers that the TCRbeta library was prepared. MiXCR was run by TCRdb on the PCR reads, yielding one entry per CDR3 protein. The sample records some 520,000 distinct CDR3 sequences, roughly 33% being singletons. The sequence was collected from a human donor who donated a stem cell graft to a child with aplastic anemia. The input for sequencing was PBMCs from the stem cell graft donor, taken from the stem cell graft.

As DNA, the CDR3 is TGTGCCAGCAGACCCCGGAGACTAGCGGGGCGCACAGATACGCAGTATTTT. Translation: CASRPRRLAGRTDTQYF. The chain employs TRBV7-8 and TRBJ2-3, with TRBD2 identical over 11 bases. The V gene's germline CDR1 is SGHVS and CDR2 FQNEAQ. Germline trimming cut 6 bases from V and 1 base from J; bases unmatched to any gene: 9. The CDR3 runs to 17 residues.